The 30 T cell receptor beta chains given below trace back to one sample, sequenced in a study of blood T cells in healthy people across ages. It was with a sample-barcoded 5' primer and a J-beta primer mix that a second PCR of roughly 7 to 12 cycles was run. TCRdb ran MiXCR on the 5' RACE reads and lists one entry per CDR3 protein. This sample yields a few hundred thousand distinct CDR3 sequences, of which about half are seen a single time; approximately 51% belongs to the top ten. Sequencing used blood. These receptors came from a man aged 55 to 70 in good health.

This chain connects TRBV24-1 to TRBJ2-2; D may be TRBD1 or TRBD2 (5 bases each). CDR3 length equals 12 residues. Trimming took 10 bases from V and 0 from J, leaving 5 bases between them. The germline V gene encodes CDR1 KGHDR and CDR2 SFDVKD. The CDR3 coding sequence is TGTGCCACGGGACCGAACACCGGGGAGCTGTTTTTT. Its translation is CATGPNTGELFF.

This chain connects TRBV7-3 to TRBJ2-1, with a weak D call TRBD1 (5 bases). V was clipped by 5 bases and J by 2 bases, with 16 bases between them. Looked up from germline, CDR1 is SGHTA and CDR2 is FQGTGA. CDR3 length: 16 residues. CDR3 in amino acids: CASSPRAVSPYNEQFF. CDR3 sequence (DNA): TGTGCCAGCAGCCCCAGGGCAGTTTCTCCCTACAATGAGCAGTTCTTC.

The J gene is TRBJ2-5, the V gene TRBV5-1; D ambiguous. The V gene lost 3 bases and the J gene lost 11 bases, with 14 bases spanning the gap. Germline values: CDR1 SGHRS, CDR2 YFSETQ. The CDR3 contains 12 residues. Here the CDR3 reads CASSSPPSQQYF. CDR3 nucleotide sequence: TGCGCCAGCAGCTCGCCCCCTAGTCAGCAGTACTTC.

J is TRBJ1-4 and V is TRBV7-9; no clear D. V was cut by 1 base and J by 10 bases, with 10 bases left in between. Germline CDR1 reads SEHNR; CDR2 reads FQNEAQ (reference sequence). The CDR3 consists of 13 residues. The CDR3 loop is CASSLGGGGKLFF. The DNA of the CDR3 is TGTGCCAGCAGCTTAGGTGGCGGTGGAAAACTGTTTTTT.

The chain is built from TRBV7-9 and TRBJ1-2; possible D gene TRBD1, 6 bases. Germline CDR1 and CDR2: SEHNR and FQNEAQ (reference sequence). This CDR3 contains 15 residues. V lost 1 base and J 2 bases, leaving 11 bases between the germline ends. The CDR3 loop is CASSLEGGGNYGYTF. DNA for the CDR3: TGTGCCAGCAGCTTAGAGGGGGGGGGGAACTATGGCTACACCTTC. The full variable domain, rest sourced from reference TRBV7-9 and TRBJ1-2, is DTGVSQNPRHKITKRGQNVTFRCDPISEHNRLYWYRQTLGQGPEFLTYFQNEAQLEKSRLLSDRFSAERPKGSFSTLEIQRTEQGDSAMYLCASSLEGGGNYGYTFGSGTRLTVV.

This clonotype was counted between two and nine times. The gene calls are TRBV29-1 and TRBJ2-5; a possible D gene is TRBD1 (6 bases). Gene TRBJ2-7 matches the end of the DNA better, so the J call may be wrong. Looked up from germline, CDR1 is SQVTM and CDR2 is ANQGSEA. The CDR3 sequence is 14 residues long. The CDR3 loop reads CSVGGRTELYEQYF. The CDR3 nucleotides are TGCAGCGTTGGGGGTCGGACAGAGCTGTACGAGCAGTACTTC.

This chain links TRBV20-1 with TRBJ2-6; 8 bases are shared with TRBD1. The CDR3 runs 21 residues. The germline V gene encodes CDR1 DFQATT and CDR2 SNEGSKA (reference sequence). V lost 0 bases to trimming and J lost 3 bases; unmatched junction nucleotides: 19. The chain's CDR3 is CSARDSGMGTGGKGGANVLTF. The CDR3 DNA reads TGCAGTGCTAGAGATTCGGGAATGGGTACAGGGGGGAAAGGTGGGGCCAACGTCCTGACTTTC.

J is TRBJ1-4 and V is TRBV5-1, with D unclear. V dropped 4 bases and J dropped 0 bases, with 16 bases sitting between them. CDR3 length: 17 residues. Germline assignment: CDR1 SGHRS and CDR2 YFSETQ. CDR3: CASSSGRQPTTNEKLFF. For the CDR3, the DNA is TGCGCCAGCAGCAGTGGACGGCAGCCCACAACTAATGAAAAACTGTTTTTT.

The CDR3 region is CASSLRLVGRDTQYF. The CDR3 coding sequence is TGTGCCAGCAGCTTAAGGCTAGTGGGTCGGGATACGCAGTATTTT. The chain recombines TRBV7-2 with TRBJ2-3, with D unclear. The CDR3 contains 15 residues. Per the germline V gene, CDR1 is SGHTA and CDR2 is FQGNSA. V was clipped by 2 bases and J by 6 bases, with 15 bases between them.

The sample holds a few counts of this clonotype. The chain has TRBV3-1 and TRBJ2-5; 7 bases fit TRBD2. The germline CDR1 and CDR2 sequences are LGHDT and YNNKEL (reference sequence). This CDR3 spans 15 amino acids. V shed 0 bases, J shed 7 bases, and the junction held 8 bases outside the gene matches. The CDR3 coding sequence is TGTGCCAGCAGCCAAGATCGTGCGGGGGACCGGACCCAGTACTTC. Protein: CASSQDRAGDRTQYF.

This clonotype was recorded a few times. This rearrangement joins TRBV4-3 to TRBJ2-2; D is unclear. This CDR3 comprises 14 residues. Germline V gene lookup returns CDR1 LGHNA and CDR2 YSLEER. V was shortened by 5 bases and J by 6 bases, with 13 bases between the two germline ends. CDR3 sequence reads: CASSGEIRSGELFF. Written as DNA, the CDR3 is TGCGCCAGCAGCGGAGAAATTCGGTCCGGGGAGCTGTTTTTT.

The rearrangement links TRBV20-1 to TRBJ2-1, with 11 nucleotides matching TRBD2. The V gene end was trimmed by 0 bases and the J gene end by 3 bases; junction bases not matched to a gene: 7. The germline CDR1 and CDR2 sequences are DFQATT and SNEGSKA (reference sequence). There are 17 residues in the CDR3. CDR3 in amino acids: CSARDSGLAELYNEQFF. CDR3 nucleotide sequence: TGCAGTGCTAGAGACTCGGGACTAGCGGAGCTCTACAATGAGCAGTTCTTC.

CDR3 protein: CSAADRSNQPQHF. The CDR3 bases are TGCAGCGCCGCGGACAGGAGCAATCAGCCCCAGCATTTT. The rearrangement uses TRBV29-1 and TRBJ1-5; 7 bases agree with TRBD1. This CDR3 is 13 amino acids long. Unmatched junction bases numbered 4, after V lost 7 bases and J lost 1 base. Germline assignment: CDR1 SQVTM and CDR2 ANQGSEA.

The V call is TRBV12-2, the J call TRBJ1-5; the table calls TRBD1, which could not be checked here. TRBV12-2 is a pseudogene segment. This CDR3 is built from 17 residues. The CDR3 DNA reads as TGTGCAAGTCGCTTCGGGAAGGGGCCAGGGATGGGTCAGCCCCAGCATTTT. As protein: CASRFGKGPGMGQPQHF.

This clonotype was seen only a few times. CDR3 residues: CSARSTGEREKLFF. The CDR3 DNA is TGCAGTGCTAGGTCGACAGGGGAGCGAGAAAAACTGTTTTTT. The V and J genes are TRBV20-1 and TRBJ1-4; TRBD1 matches 8 bases. The CDR3 covers 14 residues. The V segment lost 3 bases and the J segment 8 bases; nucleotides outside the gene matches: 8. Germline CDR1 reads DFQATT; CDR2 reads SNEGSKA (reference sequence).

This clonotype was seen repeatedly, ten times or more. The CDR3 nucleotides are TGCGCCAGCAGCTTGGGGGCCGGGACTAGCAGTTACAATGAGCAGTTCTTC. It codes for CASSLGAGTSSYNEQFF. The V gene is TRBV5-1, the J gene TRBJ2-1, with 9 positions matching TRBD2. The CDR3 contains 17 residues. Losses at the gene ends were 0 bases for V and 4 bases for J; bases not matched to a gene: 8. Germline V gene sequence: CDR1 SGHRS, CDR2 YFSETQ.

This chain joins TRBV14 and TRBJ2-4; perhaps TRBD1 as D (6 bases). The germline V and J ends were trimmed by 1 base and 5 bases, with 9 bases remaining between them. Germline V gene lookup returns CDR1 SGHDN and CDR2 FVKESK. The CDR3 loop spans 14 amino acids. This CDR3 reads CASSQVQGQNIQYF. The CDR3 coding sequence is TGTGCCAGCAGCCAAGTCCAGGGGCAAAACATTCAGTACTTC.

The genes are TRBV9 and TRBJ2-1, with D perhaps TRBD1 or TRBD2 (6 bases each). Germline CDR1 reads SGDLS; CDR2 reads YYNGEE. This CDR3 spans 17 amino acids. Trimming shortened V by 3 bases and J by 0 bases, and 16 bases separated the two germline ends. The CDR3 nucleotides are TGTGCCAGCAGCGCCAGGGGAGGCCCAAGCTCCTACAATGAGCAGTTCTTC. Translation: CASSARGGPSSYNEQFF. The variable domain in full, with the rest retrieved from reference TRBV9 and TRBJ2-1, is DSGVTQTPKHLITATGQRVTLRCSPRSGDLSVYWYQQSLDQGLQFLIQYYNGEERAKGNILERFSAQQFPDLHSELNLSSLELGDSALYFCASSARGGPSSYNEQFFGPGTRLTVL.

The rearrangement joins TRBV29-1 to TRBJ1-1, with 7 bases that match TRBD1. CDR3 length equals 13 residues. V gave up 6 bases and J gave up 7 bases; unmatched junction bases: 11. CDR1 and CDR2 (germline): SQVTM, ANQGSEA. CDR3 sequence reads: CSVDRDTAREAFF. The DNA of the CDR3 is TGCAGCGTAGACAGGGACACAGCCCGTGAAGCTTTCTTT.

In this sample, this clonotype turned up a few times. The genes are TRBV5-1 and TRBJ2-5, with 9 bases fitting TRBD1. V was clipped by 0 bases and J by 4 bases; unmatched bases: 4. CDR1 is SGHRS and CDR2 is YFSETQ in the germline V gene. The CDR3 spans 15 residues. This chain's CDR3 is CASSLAGTGRETQYF. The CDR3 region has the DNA TGCGCCAGCAGCTTGGCCGGGACAGGGCGAGAGACCCAGTACTTC.

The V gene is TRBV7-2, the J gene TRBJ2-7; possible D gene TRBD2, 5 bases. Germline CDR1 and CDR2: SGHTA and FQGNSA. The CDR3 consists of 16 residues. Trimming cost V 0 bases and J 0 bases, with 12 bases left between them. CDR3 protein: CTSSLAPGTSSYEQYF. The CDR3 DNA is TGTACCAGCAGCTTAGCGCCGGGAACAAGCTCCTACGAGCAGTACTTC.

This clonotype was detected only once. The CDR3 DNA follows: TGTGCCAGCAGTGGGGGCTGGGGCGGCAATCAGCCCCAGCATTTT. Protein: CASSGGWGGNQPQHF. This chain links TRBV6-1 with TRBJ1-5, with D perhaps TRBD1 (5 bases). Per the germline V gene, CDR1 is MNHNS and CDR2 is SASEGT. V lost 4 bases, J lost 2 bases, and 12 bases lay in between. This CDR3 is built from 15 residues.

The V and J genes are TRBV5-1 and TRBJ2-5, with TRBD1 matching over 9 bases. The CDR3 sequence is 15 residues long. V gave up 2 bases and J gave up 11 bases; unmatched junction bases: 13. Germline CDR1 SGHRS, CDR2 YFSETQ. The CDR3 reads CASSLGWTGVGEQYF. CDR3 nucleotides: TGCGCCAGCAGCTTAGGTTGGACAGGGGTGGGTGAGCAGTACTTC.

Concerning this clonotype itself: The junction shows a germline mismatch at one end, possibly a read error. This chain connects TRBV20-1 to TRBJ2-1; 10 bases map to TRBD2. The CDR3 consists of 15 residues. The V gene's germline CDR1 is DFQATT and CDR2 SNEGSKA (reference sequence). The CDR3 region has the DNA TGCAGTGCTAGAGAGAGCGGGGGGGCAGGCAATGGGCAGTTCTTC. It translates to CSARESGGAGNGQFF.

This chain's CDR3 is CSVALGSSEQYF. CDR3 in DNA: TGCAGCGTTGCTCTAGGTTCTAGCGAGCAGTACTTC. The genes are TRBV29-1 and TRBJ2-7; D gene ambiguous. The CDR3 covers 12 residues. Germline assignment: CDR1 SQVTM and CDR2 ANQGSEA. Trimming removed 4 bases at V and 6 bases at J, with 13 bases between.

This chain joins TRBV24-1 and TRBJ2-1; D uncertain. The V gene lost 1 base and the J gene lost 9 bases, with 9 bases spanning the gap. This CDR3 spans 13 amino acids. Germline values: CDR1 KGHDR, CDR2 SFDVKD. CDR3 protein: CATSDLLFREQFF. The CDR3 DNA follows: TGTGCCACCAGTGATTTATTGTTCCGTGAGCAGTTCTTC.

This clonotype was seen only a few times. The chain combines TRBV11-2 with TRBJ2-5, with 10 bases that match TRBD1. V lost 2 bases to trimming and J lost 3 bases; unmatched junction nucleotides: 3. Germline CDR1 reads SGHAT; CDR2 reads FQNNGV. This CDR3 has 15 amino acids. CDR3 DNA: TGTGCCAGCAGCTTAATGGGACAGGGGAAAGAGACCCAGTACTTC. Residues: CASSLMGQGKETQYF.

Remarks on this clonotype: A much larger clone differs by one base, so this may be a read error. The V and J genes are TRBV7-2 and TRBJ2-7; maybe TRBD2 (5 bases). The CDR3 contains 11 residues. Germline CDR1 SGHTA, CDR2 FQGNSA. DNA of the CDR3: TGTGCCGGCAGTCCGAGGAGGGAGCAGTACTTC. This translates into CAGSPRREQYF.

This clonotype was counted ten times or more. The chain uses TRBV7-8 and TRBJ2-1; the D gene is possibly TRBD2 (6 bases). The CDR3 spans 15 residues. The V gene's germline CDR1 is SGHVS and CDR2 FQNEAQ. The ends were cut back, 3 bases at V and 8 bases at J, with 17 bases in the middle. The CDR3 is CASSLTSGSLDEQFF. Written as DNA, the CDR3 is TGTGCCAGCAGCTTGACTAGTGGGTCCCTGGATGAGCAGTTCTTC.

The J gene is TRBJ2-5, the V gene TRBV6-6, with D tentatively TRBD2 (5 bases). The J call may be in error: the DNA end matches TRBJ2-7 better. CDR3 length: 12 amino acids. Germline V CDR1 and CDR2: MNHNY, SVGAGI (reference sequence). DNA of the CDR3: TGTGCCAGCAGTTACGGCGAGGGCGAGCAGTACTTC. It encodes CASSYGEGEQYF.